This T cell receptor beta chain is from a study of shared clonotypes between healthy human individuals. Whole-study findings and limits: The genetic and exposure-history diversity represented was limited by few donors. In a handful of donors, around 5% of naive CD4 clonotypes appeared in common. Memory subsets had estimated richness that was generally smaller than that of naive subsets.

Under the authors' procedure: Filtering was not the same, since immunoSEQ gave junction-only sequences without quality scores. Sequencing was performed with immunoSEQ multiplex PCR; in TCRdb, only in-frame clones are kept and a portion is missing. That table gives V, J and clone size, and the DNA gave D and trimming. Of approximately 1.9 million clones listed, around 95% are singletons. On this clone: Its antigen is still unknown.

Trimming cost V 8 bases and J 1 base, with 17 bases left between them. The CDR3 runs 16 residues. CDR1 is SNHLY and CDR2 is FYNNEI in the germline V gene. In the naive CD8 group, cells lacked CD45RO and were positively selected for CCR7, so terminally differentiated effector memory CD45RA+ cells were left out. The genes are TRBV2 and TRBJ1-4, with D possibly matching TRBD1 (6 bases). This sequence originates from a man between 18 and 35 years old in good health. Some clones in this sample may be carry-over from other donors' samples. The specimen was naive CD8+ T cells from PBMCs. The CDR3 DNA reads as TGTGCCAGCGAGGGGGTCGGGCCCCGAACTAATGAAAAACTGTTTTTT. Translated, it gives CASEGVGPRTNEKLFF.